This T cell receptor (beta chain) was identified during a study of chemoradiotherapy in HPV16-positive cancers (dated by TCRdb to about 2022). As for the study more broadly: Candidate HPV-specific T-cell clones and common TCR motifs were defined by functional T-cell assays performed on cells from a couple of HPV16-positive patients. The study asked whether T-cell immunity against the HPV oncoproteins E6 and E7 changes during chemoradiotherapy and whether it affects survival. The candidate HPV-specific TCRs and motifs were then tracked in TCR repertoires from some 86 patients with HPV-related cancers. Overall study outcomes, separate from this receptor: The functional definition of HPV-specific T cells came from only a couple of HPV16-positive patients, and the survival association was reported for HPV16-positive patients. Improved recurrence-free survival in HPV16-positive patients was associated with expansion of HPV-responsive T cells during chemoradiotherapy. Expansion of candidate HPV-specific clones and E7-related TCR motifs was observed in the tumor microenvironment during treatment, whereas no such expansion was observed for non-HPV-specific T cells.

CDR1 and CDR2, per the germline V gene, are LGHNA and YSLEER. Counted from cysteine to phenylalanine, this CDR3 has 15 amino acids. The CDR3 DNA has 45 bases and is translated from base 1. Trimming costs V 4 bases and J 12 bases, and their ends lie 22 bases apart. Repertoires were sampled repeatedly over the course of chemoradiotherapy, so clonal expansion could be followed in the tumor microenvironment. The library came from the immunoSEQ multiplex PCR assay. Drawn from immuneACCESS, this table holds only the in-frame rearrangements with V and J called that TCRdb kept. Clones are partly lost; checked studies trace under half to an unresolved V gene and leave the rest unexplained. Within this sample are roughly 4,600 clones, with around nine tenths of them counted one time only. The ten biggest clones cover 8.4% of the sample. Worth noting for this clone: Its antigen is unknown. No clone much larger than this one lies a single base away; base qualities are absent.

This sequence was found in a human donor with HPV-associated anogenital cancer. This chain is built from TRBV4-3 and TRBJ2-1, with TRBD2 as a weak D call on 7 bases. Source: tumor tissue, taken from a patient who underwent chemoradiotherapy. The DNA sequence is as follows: TGCGCCAGCAGCCTCTACGGGGGGCGGGGCGGTCGGCAGTTCTTC. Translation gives CASSLYGGRGGRQFF.